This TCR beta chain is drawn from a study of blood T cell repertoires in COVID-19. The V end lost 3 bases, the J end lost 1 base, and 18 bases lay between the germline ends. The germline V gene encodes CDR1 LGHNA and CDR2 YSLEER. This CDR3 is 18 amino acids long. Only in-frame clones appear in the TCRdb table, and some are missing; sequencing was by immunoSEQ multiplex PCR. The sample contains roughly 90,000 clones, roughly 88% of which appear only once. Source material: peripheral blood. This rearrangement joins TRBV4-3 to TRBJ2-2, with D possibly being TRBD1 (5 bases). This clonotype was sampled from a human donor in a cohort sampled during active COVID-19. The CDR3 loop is CASSQRLTARQNTGELFF. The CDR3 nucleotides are TGCGCCAGCAGCCAGAGACTGACAGCTCGACAGAACACCGGGGAGCTGTTTTTT.